This TCR beta chain derives from a study of CD8+ T cells in alopecia areata. The CDR3 extends over 13 amino acids. Germline lookup yields CDR1 MNHEY and CDR2 SVGAGI. The V end lost 2 bases, the J end lost 15 bases, and 17 bases lay between the germline ends. Specified treatment: oral pan-JAK inhibitor, 5-10 mg twice daily. Sequencing templates came from extracted RNA that was reverse transcribed into cDNA. Clones were sequenced by immunoSEQ multiplex PCR, and TCRdb holds only the in-frame ones, with some missing. The data contain 130,000 or so clones, roughly 86% of them seen just once; the ten biggest clones take up approximately 13%.

The V and J genes are TRBV6-5 and TRBJ1-5; no firm D call. The clonotype comes from a human donor with alopecia areata. Sequenced here: CD8+ T cells sorted from blood, sampled at week 4, from a patient treated with tofacitinib. For the CDR3, the DNA is TGTGCCAGCAGTTACAGGGAAGGTTCCCCAGGGCATTTT. It is translated as CASSYREGSPGHF.